This T cell receptor beta chain was profiled in a study of CD8 T cells in ankylosing spondylitis. The study's findings and limits: Existing reports had already noted some motif variants in reactive arthritis synovial fluid and blood.

In making TCR beta libraries, quantitative 5'-RACE with molecular barcodes was used. MiXCR, run by TCRdb on the 5' RACE reads, gives a single entry per CDR3 protein. The table includes nearly 350,000 distinct CDR3 sequences, about 15% detected once. Worth noting for this clonotype: As yet, its antigen is unknown.

Trimming removed 7 bases from V and 4 bases from J, with 10 bases in between. The germline V gene encodes CDR1 DFQATT and CDR2 SNEGSKA (reference sequence). The CDR3 covers 11 residues. This clonotype originated in a male donor with ankylosing spondylitis or in good health (not recorded which). Sequenced: blood, either unsorted or a sorted T cell fraction (not recorded which). The genes are TRBV20-1 and TRBJ2-5; D unclear. The DNA of the CDR3 is TGCAGTGTAAATAGTCGAGAGACCCAGTACTTC. Amino acids: CSVNSRETQYF.